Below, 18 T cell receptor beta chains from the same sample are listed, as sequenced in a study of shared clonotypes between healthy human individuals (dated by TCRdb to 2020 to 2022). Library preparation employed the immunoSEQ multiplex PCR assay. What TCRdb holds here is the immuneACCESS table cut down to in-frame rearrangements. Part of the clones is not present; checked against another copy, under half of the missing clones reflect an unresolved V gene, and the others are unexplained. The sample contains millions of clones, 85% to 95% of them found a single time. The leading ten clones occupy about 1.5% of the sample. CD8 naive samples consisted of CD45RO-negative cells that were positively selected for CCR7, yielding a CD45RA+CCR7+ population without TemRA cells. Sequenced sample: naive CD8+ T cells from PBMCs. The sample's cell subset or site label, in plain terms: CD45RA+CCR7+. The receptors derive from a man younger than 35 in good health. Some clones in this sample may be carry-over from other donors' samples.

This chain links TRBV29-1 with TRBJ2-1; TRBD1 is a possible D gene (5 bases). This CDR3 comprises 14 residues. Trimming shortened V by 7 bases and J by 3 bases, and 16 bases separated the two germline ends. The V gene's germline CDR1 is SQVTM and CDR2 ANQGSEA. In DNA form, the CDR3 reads TGCAGCGGGGGCCCTGCGTCCGGCTACAATGAGCAGTTCTTC. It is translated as CSGGPASGYNEQFF.

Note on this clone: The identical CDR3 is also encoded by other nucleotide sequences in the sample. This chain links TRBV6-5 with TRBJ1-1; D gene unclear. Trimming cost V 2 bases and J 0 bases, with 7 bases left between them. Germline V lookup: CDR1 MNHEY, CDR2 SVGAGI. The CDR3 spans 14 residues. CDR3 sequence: CASSYGSLNTEAFF. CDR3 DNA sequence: TGTGCCAGCAGTTACGGGTCGCTGAACACTGAAGCTTTCTTT.

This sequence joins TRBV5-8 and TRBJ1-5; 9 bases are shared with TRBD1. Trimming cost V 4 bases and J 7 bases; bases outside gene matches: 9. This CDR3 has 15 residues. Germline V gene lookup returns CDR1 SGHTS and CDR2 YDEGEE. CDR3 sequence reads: CASSAGQGFGQPQHF. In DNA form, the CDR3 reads TGTGCCAGCAGCGCGGGACAGGGATTCGGACAGCCCCAGCATTTT.

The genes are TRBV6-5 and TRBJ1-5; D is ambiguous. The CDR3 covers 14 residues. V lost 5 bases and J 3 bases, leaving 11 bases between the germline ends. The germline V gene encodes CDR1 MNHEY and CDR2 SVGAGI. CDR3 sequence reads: CASSNRLNNQPQHF. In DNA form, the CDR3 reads TGTGCCAGCAGTAATAGACTGAACAATCAGCCCCAGCATTTT.

Written as DNA, the CDR3 is TGTGCCAGCAGCCCGGGACTAGCGGGACGAGCACAGACCCAGTACTTC. Residues: CASSPGLAGRAQTQYF. V usage is TRBV11-2 and J usage is TRBJ2-5; 13 bases match TRBD2. Germline-derived CDR1 and CDR2 are SGHAT and FQNNGV. The trim removed 5 bases at V and 6 bases at J, leaving 9 bases unmatched. The CDR3 covers 16 residues.

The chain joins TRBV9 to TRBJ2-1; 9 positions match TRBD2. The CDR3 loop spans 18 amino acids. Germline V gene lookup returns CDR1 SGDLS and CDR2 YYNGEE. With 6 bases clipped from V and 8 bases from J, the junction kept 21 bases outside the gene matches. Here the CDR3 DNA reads TGTGCCAGCAACCCCCAGGGGGGCGGGAGGGCCCCTATCGATGAGCAGTTCTTC. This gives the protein CASNPQGGGRAPIDEQFF.

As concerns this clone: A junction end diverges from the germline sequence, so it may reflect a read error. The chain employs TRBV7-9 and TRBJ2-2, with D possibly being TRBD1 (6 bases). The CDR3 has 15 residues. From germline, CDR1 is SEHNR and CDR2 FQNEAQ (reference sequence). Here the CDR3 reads CAGRPRQALFGELFF. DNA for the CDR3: TGTGCCGGCAGGCCCCGACAGGCTCTCTTTGGGGAGCTGTTTTTT. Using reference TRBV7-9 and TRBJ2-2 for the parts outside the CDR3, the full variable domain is DTGVSQNPRHKITKRGQNVTFRCDPISEHNRLYWYRQTLGQGPEFLTYFQNEAQLEKSRLLSDRFSAERPKGSFSTLEIQRTEQGDSAMYLCAGRPRQALFGELFFGEGSRLTVL.

The CDR3 DNA sequence: TGTGCCAGCAGTAAGACAGGCCTAACAGGGGATGAGCAGTTCTTC. It specifies CASSKTGLTGDEQFF. The gene calls are TRBV27 and TRBJ2-1; 7 bases align to TRBD1. The germline V gene encodes CDR1 MNHEY and CDR2 SMNVEV (reference sequence). The trim removed 5 bases at V and 8 bases at J, leaving 12 bases unmatched. This CDR3 is built from 15 residues.

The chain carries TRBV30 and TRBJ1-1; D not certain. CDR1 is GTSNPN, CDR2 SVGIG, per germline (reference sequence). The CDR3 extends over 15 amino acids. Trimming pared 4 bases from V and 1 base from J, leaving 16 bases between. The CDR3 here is CAWNDGQTGNTEAFF. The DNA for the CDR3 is TGTGCCTGGAACGATGGCCAAACGGGGAACACTGAAGCTTTCTTT.

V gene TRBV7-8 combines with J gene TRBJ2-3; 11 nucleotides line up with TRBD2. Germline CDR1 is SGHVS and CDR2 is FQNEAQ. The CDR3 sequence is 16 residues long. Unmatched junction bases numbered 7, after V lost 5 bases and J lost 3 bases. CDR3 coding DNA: TGTGCCAGCAGCCTAACCACTAGCGGGAGTACAGATACGCAGTATTTT. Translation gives CASSLTTSGSTDTQYF.

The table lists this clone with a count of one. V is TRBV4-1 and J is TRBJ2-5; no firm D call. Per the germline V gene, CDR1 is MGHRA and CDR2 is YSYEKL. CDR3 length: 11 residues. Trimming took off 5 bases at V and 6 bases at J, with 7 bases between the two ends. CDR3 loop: CASSSGQTQYF. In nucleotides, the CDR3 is TGCGCCAGCAGCTCCGGGCAGACCCAGTACTTC.

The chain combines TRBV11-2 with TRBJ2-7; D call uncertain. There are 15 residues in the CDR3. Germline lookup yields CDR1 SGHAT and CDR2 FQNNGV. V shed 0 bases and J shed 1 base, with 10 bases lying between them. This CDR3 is CASSLDPTLSYEQYF. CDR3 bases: TGTGCCAGCAGCTTAGATCCGACCTTATCCTACGAGCAGTACTTC.

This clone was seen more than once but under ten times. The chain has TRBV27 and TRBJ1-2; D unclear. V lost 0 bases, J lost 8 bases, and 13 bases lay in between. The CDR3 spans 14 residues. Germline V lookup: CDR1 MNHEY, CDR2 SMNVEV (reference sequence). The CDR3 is CASSLSPVHGGYTF. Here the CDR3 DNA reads TGTGCCAGCAGTTTATCCCCTGTGCACGGGGGCTACACCTTC.

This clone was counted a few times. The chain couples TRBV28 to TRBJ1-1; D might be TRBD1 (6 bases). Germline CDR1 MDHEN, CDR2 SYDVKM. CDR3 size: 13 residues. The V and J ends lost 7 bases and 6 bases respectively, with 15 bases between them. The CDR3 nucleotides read TGTGCCAGCACCCGGAGGGGGTACCCTGAAGCTTTCTTT. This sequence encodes CASTRRGYPEAFF.

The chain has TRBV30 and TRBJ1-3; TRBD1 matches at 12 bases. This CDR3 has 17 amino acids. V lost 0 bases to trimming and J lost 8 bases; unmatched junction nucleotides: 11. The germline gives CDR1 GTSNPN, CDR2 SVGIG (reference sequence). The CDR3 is CAWSVRIGTGGRYTIYF. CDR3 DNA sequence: TGTGCCTGGAGTGTACGGATCGGGACAGGGGGCAGGTACACCATATATTTT. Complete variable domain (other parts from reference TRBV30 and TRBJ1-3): SQTIHQWPATLVQPVGSPLSLECTVEGTSNPNLYWYRQAAGRGLQLLFYSVGIGQISSEVPQNLSASRPQDRQFILSSKKLLLSDSGFYLCAWSVRIGTGGRYTIYFGEGSWLTVV.

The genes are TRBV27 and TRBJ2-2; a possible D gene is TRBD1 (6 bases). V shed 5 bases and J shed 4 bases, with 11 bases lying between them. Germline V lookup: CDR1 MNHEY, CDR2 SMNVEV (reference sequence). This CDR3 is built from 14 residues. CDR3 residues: CASSMGAGTGELFF. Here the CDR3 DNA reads TGTGCCAGCAGTATGGGGGCGGGCACCGGGGAGCTGTTTTTT.

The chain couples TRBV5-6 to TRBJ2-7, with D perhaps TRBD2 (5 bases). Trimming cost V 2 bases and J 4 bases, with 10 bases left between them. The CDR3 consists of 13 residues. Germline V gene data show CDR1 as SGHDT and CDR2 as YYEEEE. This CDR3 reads CASSFGGRYEQYF. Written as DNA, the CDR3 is TGTGCCAGCAGCTTCGGAGGAAGGTACGAGCAGTACTTC.

This chain's CDR3 is CASEGNREETQYF. CDR3 bases: TGTGCCAGCGAGGGGAACAGGGAGGAGACCCAGTACTTC. V usage is TRBV28 and J usage is TRBJ2-5; TRBD1 might be the D (6 bases). V was cut by 8 bases and J by 5 bases, with 15 bases left in between. Germline values: CDR1 MDHEN, CDR2 SYDVKM. This CDR3 is built from 13 residues. Variable domain in full (rest from reference TRBV28 and TRBJ2-5): DVKVTQSSRYLVKRTGEKVFLECVQDMDHENMFWYRQDPGLGLRLIYFSYDVKMKEKGDIPEGYSVSREKKERFSLILESASTNQTSMYLCASEGNREETQYFGPGTRLLVL.